These 5 T cell receptor beta chains were all obtained from the same sample, sequenced in a study of blood T cells in healthy people across ages. A second about 6 to 12 cycle PCR used barcoded and J-beta primers. TCRdb re-called the 5' RACE reads with MiXCR, one entry per CDR3 protein. This table has about a million distinct CDR3 sequences, under 50% appearing once. The sample consisted of blood. Receptors originate from a man aged 30-40 years in good health.

This chain links TRBV21-1 with TRBJ1-5. TRBV21-1 is a documented pseudogene. This CDR3 comprises 14 residues. In nucleotides, the CDR3 is TGTGCCAGCAGCAAAGCAAGGAGCAATCAGCCCCAGCATTTT. It specifies CASSKARSNQPQHF.

This clonotype was seen a few times. Written as DNA, the CDR3 is TGCAGTGCCCAACCCTGGACAGGCTCAGACGAGCAGTACTTC. Its translation: CSAQPWTGSDEQYF. The J gene is TRBJ2-7, the V gene TRBV20-1, with TRBD1 identical over 7 bases. CDR1 and CDR2 (germline): DFQATT, SNEGSKA (reference sequence). J lost 5 bases, V lost 6 bases, and 13 bases had no gene match. This CDR3 has 14 amino acids.

V gene TRBV6-2 or TRBV6-3 combines with J gene TRBJ2-5; 7 nucleotides align to TRBD2. This CDR3 spans 13 amino acids. The germline gives CDR1 MNHEY, CDR2 SVGEGT. V dropped 6 bases and J dropped 5; count of bases not matched to a gene: 6. The CDR3 here is CASRPTSAETQYF. CDR3 in DNA: TGTGCCAGCAGACCCACTAGCGCGGAGACCCAGTACTTC.

V and J are TRBV7-2 and TRBJ1-1, with a possible D match to TRBD1 (6 bases). Trimming left V 5 bases short and J 5 bases short, with 15 bases between. Germline CDR1 reads SGHTA; CDR2 reads FQGNSA. CDR3 length equals 14 residues. As DNA, the CDR3 is TGTGCCAGCAGCACCAACCCCCAGGGGACTGAAGCTTTCTTT. Translated: CASSTNPQGTEAFF.

This clonotype showed up many times. The genes are TRBV7-2 and TRBJ2-1, with D unclear. Germline-derived CDR1 and CDR2 are SGHTA and FQGNSA. Trimming took 5 bases from V and 8 from J, leaving 7 bases between them. The CDR3 contains 11 residues. CDR3 coding DNA: TGTGCCAGCAGCCGTTCTTATGAGCAGTTCTTC. Translation: CASSRSYEQFF.